This TCR beta chain was identified in a study of blood T cell repertoires in COVID-19. Seattle enrolled patients during active infection and tracked them longitudinally. J lost 6 bases, V lost 2 bases, and 5 bases had no gene match. Germline assignment: CDR1 MNHNY and CDR2 SVGAGI (reference sequence). The CDR3 runs to 14 residues. Generated by immunoSEQ multiplex PCR, the TCRdb table keeps only in-frame clones and is missing some. The table shows fewer than 25,000 clones, with about 89% occurring only once. The material sequenced was peripheral blood. The receptor comes from a man aged 70 or older with COVID-19, enrolled during active disease. The chain carries TRBV6-6 and TRBJ1-1; 8 nucleotides match TRBD1. This CDR3 reads CASSYQGQGSEAFF. CDR3 bases: TGTGCCAGCAGTTACCAAGGACAGGGTTCTGAAGCTTTCTTT.